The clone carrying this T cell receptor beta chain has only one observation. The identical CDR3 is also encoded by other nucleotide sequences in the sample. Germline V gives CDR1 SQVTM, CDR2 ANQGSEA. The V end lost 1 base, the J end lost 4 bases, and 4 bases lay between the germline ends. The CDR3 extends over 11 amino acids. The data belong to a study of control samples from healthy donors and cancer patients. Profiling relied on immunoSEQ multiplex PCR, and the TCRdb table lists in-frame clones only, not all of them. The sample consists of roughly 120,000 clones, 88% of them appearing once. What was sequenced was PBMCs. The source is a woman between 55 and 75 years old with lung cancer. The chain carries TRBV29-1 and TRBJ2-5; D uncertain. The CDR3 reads CSVEVGETQYF. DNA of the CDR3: TGCAGCGTTGAAGTTGGAGAGACCCAGTACTTC.